This passage covers 11 T cell receptor beta chains from one sample sequenced in a study of early T cells in non-severe SARS-CoV-2 infection. TCRdb re-derived calls from the 5' RACE reads in MiXCR, one entry per CDR3 protein. The sample carries over 30,000 distinct CDR3 sequences, around 5.8% recorded once. Sequencing input: whole blood. The receptors come from an adult who was a healthcare worker with PCR-confirmed SARS-CoV-2 infection or an uninfected control (not recorded which).

This clonotype was counted at least ten times. The rearrangement links TRBV20-1 to TRBJ2-3; maybe TRBD2 (6 bases). Deletions cut 4 bases from V and 0 bases from J, with 14 bases between. Per the germline V gene, CDR1 is DFQATT and CDR2 is SNEGSKA (reference sequence). The CDR3 has 15 amino acids. In DNA, the CDR3 is TGCAGTGCTATAACACCCGGGACTAGCACAGATACGCAGTATTTT. It translates to CSAITPGTSTDTQYF.

In its sample, this clonotype was seen many times. The gene calls are TRBV2 and TRBJ2-1, with unresolved D. The CDR3 contains 13 residues. Between the trimmed V and J ends, which lost 3 bases and 3 bases, there was a span of 6 bases. The germline CDR1 and CDR2 sequences are SNHLY and FYNNEI. CDR3 nucleotides: TGTGCCAGCAGTGACTATATCTACAATGAGCAGTTCTTC. It codes for CASSDYIYNEQFF. Filled out from reference TRBV2 and TRBJ2-1, the complete variable domain reads EPEVTQTPSHQVTQMGQEVILRCVPISNHLYFYWYRQILGQKVEFLVSFYNNEISEKSEIFDDQFSVERPDGSNFTLKIRSTKLEDSAMYFCASSDYIYNEQFFGPGTRLTVL.

The table lists this clonotype with many counts. The rearrangement links TRBV20-1 to TRBJ2-2, with TRBD2 matching over 10 bases. The J segment lost 5 bases and the V segment lost 1 base, leaving 10 bases of the junction unmatched. The CDR3 consists of 17 residues. CDR1 DFQATT and CDR2 SNEGSKA come from the germline V gene (reference sequence). DNA of the CDR3: TGCAGTGCTAGAGGAGGAGGGACTAGCGAGATTACCGGGGAGCTGTTTTTT. Protein sequence: CSARGGGTSEITGELFF.

This sequence joins TRBV14 and TRBJ2-1; 11 nucleotides match TRBD2. V shed 3 bases, J shed 0 bases, and the junction held 7 bases outside the gene matches. This CDR3 spans 18 amino acids. CDR1 and CDR2 (germline): SGHDN, FVKESK. CDR3 loop: CASSQGTSGVSSYNEQFF. The DNA of the CDR3 is TGTGCCAGCAGCCAGGGGACTAGCGGAGTGAGCTCCTACAATGAGCAGTTCTTC.

This clonotype was detected many times. The J gene is TRBJ2-2, the V gene TRBV5-6; no firm D call. CDR3 size: 15 residues. Germline-derived CDR1 and CDR2 are SGHDT and YYEEEE. V was cut by 4 bases and J by 7 bases, with 17 bases left in between. In DNA, the CDR3 is TGTGCCAGCAGCCCCTACTCCGGCGTGGGCGGGGAGCTGTTTTTT. The encoded protein is CASSPYSGVGGELFF.

This clonotype occurred many times. The V call is TRBV5-6, the J call TRBJ2-3; D gene ambiguous. Germline values: CDR1 SGHDT, CDR2 YYEEEE. The V end lost 3 bases, the J end lost 2 bases, and 10 bases lay between the germline ends. CDR3 size: 14 residues. This chain's CDR3 is CASSSWASTDTQYF. The CDR3 bases are TGTGCCAGCAGCTCCTGGGCGTCCACAGATACGCAGTATTTT.

This clonotype showed up many times. V gene TRBV6-1 combines with J gene TRBJ2-7; perhaps D is TRBD1 or TRBD2 (5 bases each). The germline CDR1 and CDR2 sequences are MNHNS and SASEGT. This CDR3 is built from 13 residues. Trimming took off 8 bases at V and 4 bases at J, with 15 bases between the two ends. CDR3 DNA: TGTGCCAGCGGCGTGGGACGGACTTACGAGCAGTACTTC. Its translation is CASGVGRTYEQYF.

This clonotype appeared a few times. The chain recombines TRBV11-2 with TRBJ2-7, with a weak D call TRBD2 (6 bases). Germline CDR1 SGHAT, CDR2 FQNNGV. The CDR3 is 13 residues long. Trimming removed 3 bases from V and 3 bases from J, with 9 bases in between. This chain's CDR3 is CASSLGEVYEQYV. The DNA of the CDR3 is TGTGCCAGCAGCTTGGGGGAGGTCTACGAGCAGTACGTC.

This clonotype was seen many times. The chain employs TRBV7-8 and TRBJ2-7; 8 bases map to TRBD2. CDR3 length: 15 amino acids. Germline V CDR1 and CDR2: SGHVS, FQNEAQ. With 1 base clipped from V and 1 base from J, the junction kept 3 bases outside the gene matches. The CDR3 spells CASSLVGGESYEQYF. The CDR3 bases are TGTGCCAGCAGCTTAGTCGGGGGGGAGTCCTACGAGCAGTACTTC.

This clonotype was picked up a small number of times. The gene calls are TRBV3-1 and TRBJ2-1; 14 positions match TRBD2. In germline, CDR1 is LGHDT, CDR2 YNNKEL (reference sequence). This CDR3 has 14 residues. V was clipped by 8 bases and J by 14 bases; unmatched bases: 11. CDR3 in amino acids: CASGEGTSGSSEFF. The CDR3 DNA reads as TGTGCCAGCGGGGAGGGGACTAGCGGGAGCTCGGAGTTCTTC.

This clonotype showed up many times. The CDR3 coding sequence is TGTGCCTGGAGTGTAAGGGGATCTAATTCACCCCTCCACTTT. It encodes CAWSVRGSNSPLHF. The rearrangement uses TRBV30 and TRBJ1-6; TRBD1 might be the D (5 bases). This CDR3 is 14 amino acids long. V dropped 0 bases and J dropped 6 bases, with 9 bases sitting between them. The germline CDR1 and CDR2 sequences are GTSNPN and SVGIG (reference sequence).